These T cell receptor beta chains were read from a single sample in a study of blood T cell repertoires in COVID-19. The repertoire was sequenced with immunoSEQ multiplex PCR; TCRdb's copy has only in-frame clones and lacks some. The table has 15,000 to 20,000 clones, roughly four fifths seen once; the top ten hold approximately 14%. Input material: peripheral blood. These receptors all come from a man aged 35 to 55 with active or convalescent COVID-19. Each CDR3 is given without its conserved first and last residue. Each record gives: clone size, J gene, D gene, V gene, CDR3 protein. D genes are given only for firm matches. The size entry is marked missing in some rows and otherwise reads once, few, many or a size class.

>-|TRBJ2-2|-|TRBV2
ASKQAVNTGELF
>-|TRBJ1-6|-|TRBV5-6
ASSPGGGGVYNSPLH
>once|TRBJ1-4|-|TRBV2
ASHSGNEKLF
>-|TRBJ1-6|-|TRBV2
ASRPTGTGNSPLH
>-|TRBJ2-2|-|TRBV9
ASGRGADTGELF
>-|TRBJ2-3|TRBD2|TRBV5-4
ASSLTSGGRPLTDTQY
>-|TRBJ2-2|-|TRBV12-3/TRBV12-4
ASSPPNTGELF
>few|TRBJ2-5|TRBD2|TRBV6-5
ASSSWEGPETQY
>-|TRBJ2-7|-|TRBV11-2
ASSLVLADSYEQY
>-|TRBJ2-7|TRBD1|TRBV6-5
ASSYRQGAIYEQY
>few|TRBJ1-2|TRBD1|TRBV2
ASRDRGPGYT
>-|TRBJ2-7|TRBD1|TRBV5-1
ASRTGTGGIYEQY
>-|TRBJ2-1|TRBD2|TRBV7-9
ASSSVAGGPSYNEQF
>few|TRBJ2-3|-|TRBV7-6
ASSLAGEPDTQY
>-|TRBJ1-4|TRBD1|TRBV18
ASSRQGYDEKLF
>-|TRBJ1-1|-|TRBV7-9
ASSFPAENTEAF
>-|TRBJ2-3|TRBD2|TRBV5-1
ASSLGGGSPGTQY
>-|TRBJ2-6|-|TRBV27
ASRQNSGANVLT
>-|TRBJ2-3|-|TRBV15
ATSKGQLTDTQY
>medium-sized|TRBJ1-2|-|TRBV11-2
ASSWAGGSYGYT
>-|TRBJ2-7|-|TRBV4-3
ASSQDGWASHYEQY
>-|TRBJ2-5|TRBD2|TRBV2
ASTTSGTGTETQY
>-|TRBJ1-2|-|TRBV6-5
ASRTQGLHGYT
>-|TRBJ2-5|-|TRBV11-3
ASSLSRGQETQY
>-|TRBJ2-7|-|TRBV5-1
ASSFWAGTPYEQY
>-|TRBJ1-3|-|TRBV21-1
ASSRDQGAHTIY
>-|TRBJ2-5|TRBD1|TRBV5-4
ASSSTGGNQETQY
>-|TRBJ2-1|TRBD1|TRBV27
AKPTGGPDNEQF
>-|TRBJ2-7|TRBD1|TRBV19
ASSHRGQGSFEQY
>-|TRBJ2-1|TRBD1|TRBV7-9
ASSVDQRDRGEKF
>-|TRBJ2-7|TRBD1|TRBV25-1
ALGQPYIAYEQY
>-|TRBJ1-4|TRBD1|TRBV25-1
ASSDPDRGEKLF
>-|TRBJ2-3|-|TRBV29-1
SVEGGRGTDTQY
>-|TRBJ1-5|TRBD1|TRBV7-9
ASSLSPGQGNFYQPQH
>-|TRBJ2-7|-|TRBV30
AYRLQGPLY
>-|TRBJ1-1|-|TRBV5-4
ASSYPDYRNTEAF
>-|TRBJ1-1|TRBD1|TRBV24-1
ATSDLTGEDTEAF
>-|TRBJ1-2|TRBD1|TRBV7-9
ASSSFKGQSNYGYT
>once|TRBJ1-2|-|TRBV7-9
ASSFAGSKSYYGYT
>-|TRBJ1-4|-|TRBV3-1/TRBV3-2
ASSQGNTAAL
>-|TRBJ2-2|-|TRBV29-1
SVASNTGELF
>medium-sized|TRBJ2-5|TRBD2|TRBV4-1
ASSQEGSSGGTTGTQY
>-|TRBJ2-5|-|TRBV9
ASSVAPGRGQETQY
>-|TRBJ2-7|-|TRBV5-1
ASSLGAGTYTSYEQY
>large|TRBJ2-3|TRBD1|TRBV7-9
ASSLGRDRVEWTDTQY
>once|TRBJ1-1|-|TRBV6-5
ASRGFEPLSRAF
>once|TRBJ1-2|TRBD1|TRBV3-1/TRBV3-2
ASSRPGQGVYGYT
>-|TRBJ1-3|-|TRBV7-2
ASSLVGATAPGNTIY